This T cell receptor beta chain comes out of a study of T cell responses to AZD1222 COVID-19 vaccine. Notes on the study in general: Most donors were white British and more were female, and clonal diversity was possibly underestimated. Recipients of AZD1222 seropositive at baseline numbered only 5 or 6.

Measured with immunoSEQ multiplex PCR; TCRdb has only the in-frame clones, and not every one. The sample comprises over 100,000 clones, 85% of which are singletons, and 7.9% rests with the top ten. Germline lookup yields CDR1 KGHSH and CDR2 LQKENI. Trimming shortened V by 4 bases and J by 1 base, and 14 bases separated the two germline ends. The CDR3 loop spans 15 amino acids. Of note for this clone: The antigen is not known.

This chain links TRBV18 with TRBJ2-7, with D possibly TRBD1 on 6 matching bases. The TCR comes from an adult who received the MenACWY meningococcal vaccine as a control. The input for sequencing was peripheral blood, taken 28 days after the second dose of the MenACWY control vaccine. This CDR3 reads CASSQHQTGSYEQYV. CDR3 DNA sequence: TGTGCCAGCTCACAACATCAGACAGGATCCTACGAGCAGTACGTC.